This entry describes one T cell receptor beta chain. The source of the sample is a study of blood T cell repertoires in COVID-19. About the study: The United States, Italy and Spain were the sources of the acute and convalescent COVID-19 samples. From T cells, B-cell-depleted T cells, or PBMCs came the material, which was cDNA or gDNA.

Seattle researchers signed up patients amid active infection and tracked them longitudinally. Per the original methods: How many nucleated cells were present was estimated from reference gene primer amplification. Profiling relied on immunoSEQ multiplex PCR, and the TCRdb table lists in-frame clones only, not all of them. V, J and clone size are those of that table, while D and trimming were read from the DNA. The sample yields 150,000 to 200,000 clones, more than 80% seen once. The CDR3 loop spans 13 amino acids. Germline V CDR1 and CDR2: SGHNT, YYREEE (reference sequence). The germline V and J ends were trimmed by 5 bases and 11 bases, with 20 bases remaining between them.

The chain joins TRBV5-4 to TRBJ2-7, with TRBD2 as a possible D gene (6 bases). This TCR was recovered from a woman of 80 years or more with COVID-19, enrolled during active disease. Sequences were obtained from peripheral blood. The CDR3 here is CASRQWDSLFEYF. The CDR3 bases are TGTGCCAGCAGACAATGGGACTCTCTGTTTGAGTACTTC.